The TCR beta chain under discussion was sequenced for a study of control samples from healthy donors and cancer patients. Clones were sequenced by immunoSEQ multiplex PCR, and TCRdb holds only the in-frame ones, with some missing. Of 150,000 or so clones in the sample, 92% were seen once. This clone was found a few times. The trim removed 0 bases at V and 6 bases at J, leaving 7 bases unmatched. The CDR3 has 16 amino acids. From germline, CDR1 is MGHRA and CDR2 YSYEKL. The sequence was collected from a woman under 40 in good health. The J gene is TRBJ1-5, the V gene TRBV4-1, with 8 bases aligning to TRBD1. Sequencing input: blood. CDR3 in DNA: TGCGCCAGCAGCCAAGATTGGGCAGGGGGCGGTCAGCCCCAGCATTTT. Translated: CASSQDWAGGGQPQHF.